This T cell receptor beta chain stems from a study of T cell repertoires in cytomegalovirus infection. CDR1 and CDR2 from the germline V gene are SGHVS and FNYEAQ. The CDR3 totals 15 residues. In TCRdb, the reads were re-called with MiXCR into one record per CDR3 protein. The sample holds some 97,000 distinct CDR3 sequences; less than 25% are singletons and the top ten take about 39%. Study-level points and caveats: The study found HLA-C-restricted CMV-specific TCR beta clonotypes dominating the ex vivo response.

Concerning this clonotype: The antigen is undetermined. This may be a read error, as it is one base from a much larger clone.

Sequenced input: CD8+ T cells from PBMCs. This rearrangement joins TRBV7-6 to TRBJ1-5, with D perhaps TRBD1 (6 bases). The TCR was taken from a human donor in good health (CMV status not recorded). Some clones in this sample may be carry-over from other donors' samples. The CDR3: CVSSKEGGRGGPQHF. The CDR3, as DNA: TGTGTCAGCAGCAAAGAGGGGGGGCGCGGGGGGCCCCAGCATTTT.